This note documents a single T cell receptor (beta chain) sequence. Its target is not known. TCRdb independently ran MiXCR on the 5' RACE reads; one entry per CDR3 protein. The sample shows over 600,000 distinct CDR3 sequences, under 20% of them seen only once. From germline, CDR1 is DFQATT and CDR2 SNEGSKA (reference sequence). Trimming shortened V by 0 bases and J by 2 bases, and 14 bases separated the two germline ends. CDR3 length: 15 residues. The data were obtained in a study of CD8 T cells in ankylosing spondylitis. Points from the study as a whole: Matched ankylosing spondylitis synovial fluid reportedly showed significant enrichment of disease-linked clones. Among TCR beta sequences, a motif of under ten highly homologous variants appeared characteristic of ankylosing spondylitis blood.

Sample: blood, either unsorted or a sorted T cell fraction (not recorded which). The origin of this receptor is a male donor with ankylosing spondylitis. The genes are TRBV20-1 and TRBJ2-7; possible D gene TRBD2, 6 bases. CDR3 amino acids: CSARDYAGQPYEQYF. CDR3 bases: TGCAGTGCTAGAGATTACGCGGGGCAACCCTACGAGCAGTACTTC.